What follows are 20 T cell receptor beta chains derived from one specimen sequenced in a study of Graves' ophthalmopathy and Graves' hyperthyroidism. Amplification targeted the TCR beta CDR3 regions, with RNA transcripts as the source material. The workflow started with a first-round RT-PCR run with HTBI primers and then moved on to a second-round multiplex PCR. MiXCR, run by TCRdb on the multiplex PCR reads, gives a single entry per CDR3 protein. The sample lists roughly 300,000 distinct CDR3 sequences; roughly 17% were seen once. The sequencing input was peripheral blood. These receptors came from an adult man with Graves' ophthalmopathy.

This clonotype occurred many times. The CDR3 DNA is TGTGCCAGCAGTTCGGACAGGTCTCCTGGAAACACCATATATTTT. Translation gives CASSSDRSPGNTIYF. V usage is TRBV12-3 or TRBV12-4 and J usage is TRBJ1-3, with TRBD1 matching 7 bases. CDR3 length equals 15 residues. V lost 4 bases, J lost 2 bases, and 5 bases stayed unmatched.

There are many counts of this clonotype. The chain's CDR3 is CAISELWTGPNTEAFF. In DNA form, the CDR3 reads TGTGCCATCAGTGAGCTTTGGACAGGGCCCAACACTGAAGCTTTCTTT. The chain links TRBV10-3 to TRBJ1-1; the match to TRBD1 covers 8 bases. This CDR3 is 16 amino acids long. V shed 2 bases, J shed 2 bases, and the junction held 7 bases outside the gene matches. The germline gives CDR1 ENHRY, CDR2 SYGVKD.

This clonotype was picked up many times. The chain is built from TRBV5-1 and TRBJ2-3, with D hard to call. Trimming stripped 0 bases from V and 8 bases from J, with 22 bases between. The CDR3 extends over 17 amino acids. CDR1 SGHRS and CDR2 YFSETQ come from the germline V gene. CDR3 protein: CASSLAREPGRSGTQYF. The CDR3, as DNA: TGCGCCAGCAGCTTGGCCCGCGAGCCAGGCCGAAGTGGTACGCAGTATTTT.

This clonotype has ten or more counts. The rearrangement joins TRBV4-1 to TRBJ1-2; D is undetermined. V lost 0 bases to trimming and J lost 8 bases, with 10 bases between them. This CDR3 spans 13 amino acids. Germline assignment: CDR1 MGHRA and CDR2 YSYEKL. The CDR3 loop reads CASSQDSLGGYTF. The CDR3 nucleotides are TGCGCCAGCAGCCAAGATTCTCTTGGGGGCTACACCTTC.

This clonotype was detected ten times or more. J is TRBJ2-7 and V is TRBV30; D is unclear. V dropped 2 bases and J dropped 5 bases, with 10 bases sitting between them. Germline values: CDR1 GTSNPN, CDR2 SVGIG (reference sequence). This CDR3 has 12 amino acids. The CDR3 here is CAWSTIGNEQYF. The CDR3 nucleotides are TGTGCCTGGAGTACCATAGGAAACGAGCAGTACTTC.

This clonotype was seen many times. V and J are TRBV2 and TRBJ2-5; TRBD1 matches 8 bases. The CDR3 consists of 15 residues. Looked up from germline, CDR1 is SNHLY and CDR2 is FYNNEI. J was trimmed by 0 bases and V by 8 bases; bases with no gene match: 8. The CDR3 region is CASWEPGQDQETQYF. CDR3 sequence (DNA): TGTGCCAGCTGGGAACCGGGACAGGACCAAGAGACCCAGTACTTC.

V is TRBV28 and J is TRBJ1-5; no firm D call. This CDR3 spans 15 amino acids. Germline CDR1 and CDR2: MDHEN and SYDVKM. V gave up 1 base and J gave up 5 bases, with 12 bases separating them. CDR3 DNA: TGTGCCAGCAGTTTATCGCGCCGTGTGGATCAGCCCCAGCATTTT. Translation gives CASSLSRRVDQPQHF. Full variable domain (remainder filled in from reference TRBV28 and TRBJ1-5): DVKVTQSSRYLVKRTGEKVFLECVQDMDHENMFWYRQDPGLGLRLIYFSYDVKMKEKGDIPEGYSVSREKKERFSLILESASTNQTSMYLCASSLSRRVDQPQHFGDGTRLSIL.

This clonotype has at least ten counts. This sequence joins TRBV5-1 and TRBJ1-1; no reliable D call. CDR3 length: 15 residues. V lost 0 bases, J lost 0 bases, and 9 bases lay in between. The germline V gene encodes CDR1 SGHRS and CDR2 YFSETQ. CDR3 coding DNA: TGCGCCAGCAGCTTGGTCAACCCAATGAACACTGAAGCTTTCTTT. Amino acid sequence: CASSLVNPMNTEAFF.

The genes are TRBV6-2 or TRBV6-3 and TRBJ2-5; 7 bases line up with TRBD2. Germline-derived CDR1 and CDR2 are MNHEY and SVGEGT. The CDR3 length is 13 residues. J gave up 1 base and V 10 bases, and 6 bases lay outside the gene matches. The CDR3 DNA sequence: TGTGCCACTACGCGGGAGCTCCAAGAGACCCAGTACTTC. Translated: CATTRELQETQYF.

This clonotype was counted at least ten times. This chain's CDR3 is CASSQDRAGGAYEQYF. In nucleotides, the CDR3 is TGCGCCAGCAGCCAAGATCGGGCGGGAGGGGCATACGAGCAGTACTTC. The J gene is TRBJ2-7, the V gene TRBV4-1; 9 bases match TRBD2. Germline CDR1 MGHRA, CDR2 YSYEKL. The CDR3 is made up of 16 amino acids. Germline trimming cut 0 bases from V and 4 bases from J; bases unmatched to any gene: 7.

There are many counts of this clonotype. This chain uses TRBV24-1 with TRBJ2-2, with 8 positions matching TRBD2. The CDR3 spans 19 residues. J was trimmed by 0 bases and V by 5 bases; bases with no gene match: 13. Germline CDR1 and CDR2: KGHDR and SFDVKD. The CDR3 sequence is CATSGVLSSGGANTGELFF. For the CDR3, the DNA is TGTGCCACCAGTGGGGTCTTATCGAGCGGGGGCGCGAACACCGGGGAGCTGTTTTTT.

This clonotype was observed at least ten times. This chain connects TRBV29-1 to TRBJ1-2, with D perhaps matching TRBD1 (6 bases). Germline lookup yields CDR1 SQVTM and CDR2 ANQGSEA. The V and J ends lost 2 bases and 0 bases respectively, with 13 bases between them. The length of the CDR3 is 15 residues. CDR3 amino acids: CSVEIFRTANYGYTF. The CDR3 DNA reads TGCAGCGTTGAAATCTTCAGGACAGCTAACTATGGCTACACCTTC.

This clonotype was found many times. The chain is built from TRBV11-2 and TRBJ1-1; no clear D. This CDR3 has 13 amino acids. The germline V and J ends were trimmed by 2 bases and 1 base, with 5 bases remaining between them. Per germline, CDR1 SGHAT and CDR2 FQNNGV. CDR3 protein: CASSLMENTEAFF. In nucleotides, the CDR3 is TGTGCCAGCAGCTTAATGGAGAACACTGAAGCTTTCTTT. Based on the CDR3 plus reference TRBV11-2 and TRBJ1-1, the full variable domain is EAGVAQSPRYKIIEKRQSVAFWCNPISGHATLYWYQQILGQGPKLLIQFQNNGVVDDSQLPKDRFSAERLKGVDSTLKIQPAKLEDSAVYLCASSLMENTEAFFGQGTRLTVV.

This clonotype was detected ten times or more. The chain joins TRBV6-2 or TRBV6-3 to TRBJ2-4; D might be TRBD2 (5 bases). Germline assignment: CDR1 MNHEY and CDR2 SVGEGT. Trimming removed 7 bases from V and 0 bases from J, with 10 bases in between. This CDR3 contains 14 residues. CDR3 DNA: TGTGCCAGCAACGACTACAGAGCCAAAAACATTCAGTACTTC. Amino acid sequence: CASNDYRAKNIQYF.

The gene calls are TRBV30 and TRBJ2-5; 7 bases are shared with TRBD2. This CDR3 contains 14 residues. CDR1 is GTSNPN and CDR2 is SVGIG in the germline V gene (reference sequence). V trimming: 3 bases; J trimming: 7 bases; junction bases outside the gene matches: 11. CDR3 sequence: CAWRALGGMGTQYF. The CDR3 DNA reads TGTGCCTGGAGGGCATTGGGGGGGATGGGGACCCAGTACTTC. Supplemented by reference TRBV30 and TRBJ2-5, the full variable domain reads SQTIHQWPATLVQPVGSPLSLECTVEGTSNPNLYWYRQAAGRGLQLLFYSVGIGQISSEVPQNLSASRPQDRQFILSSKKLLLSDSGFYLCAWRALGGMGTQYFGPGTRLLVL.

This clonotype was recorded many times. V gene TRBV27 combines with J gene TRBJ1-5, with D hard to call. V lost 9 bases and J 1 base, leaving 16 bases between the germline ends. Germline V gene data show CDR1 as MNHEY and CDR2 as SMNVEV (reference sequence). This CDR3 has 15 residues. The CDR3 DNA reads as TGTGCCAGTGGGAGTTTGGTATCGAGCAATCAGCCCCAGCATTTT. This sequence encodes CASGSLVSSNQPQHF.

This clonotype was detected ten times or more. The V and J genes are TRBV11-3 and TRBJ2-5, with TRBD1 identical over 9 bases. This CDR3 contains 17 residues. Germline CDR1 and CDR2: SGHNT and YENEEA. V was pared by 5 bases and J by 4 bases, with 14 bases of the junction left unmatched. The CDR3 reads CASSLLGGQGVRETQYF. The CDR3 DNA reads as TGTGCCAGCAGCCTTCTCGGGGGACAGGGAGTGCGAGAGACCCAGTACTTC.

This clonotype was seen ten or more times. V is TRBV7-8 and J is TRBJ1-6, with D unclear. The V end lost 0 bases, the J end lost 9 bases, and 12 bases lay between the germline ends. Looked up from germline, CDR1 is SGHVS and CDR2 is FQNEAQ. The CDR3 has 15 amino acids. This CDR3 is CASSLAARIISPLHF. CDR3 DNA sequence: TGTGCCAGCAGCTTAGCGGCCCGAATCATTTCACCCCTCCACTTT.

The chain has TRBV6-1 and TRBJ2-2; D is undetermined. The V end lost 6 bases, the J end lost 1 base, and 15 bases lay between the germline ends. The germline gives CDR1 MNHNS, CDR2 SASEGT. The CDR3 is 16 amino acids. CDR3 nucleotides: TGTGCCAGCAGACCTCGGGTCAGTGGGAACACCGGGGAGCTGTTTTTT. As protein: CASRPRVSGNTGELFF.

At least ten counts were recorded for this clonotype. The CDR3 bases are TGTGCCAGCAGTACTTACAGGGGAGGGAGTGGGGAGCTGTTTTTT. The encoded protein is CASSTYRGGSGELFF. The chain uses TRBV12-3 or TRBV12-4 and TRBJ2-2; the D gene could be TRBD1 or TRBD2 (7 bases each). V lost 5 bases and J 8 bases, leaving 18 bases between the germline ends. The CDR3 length is 15 residues.